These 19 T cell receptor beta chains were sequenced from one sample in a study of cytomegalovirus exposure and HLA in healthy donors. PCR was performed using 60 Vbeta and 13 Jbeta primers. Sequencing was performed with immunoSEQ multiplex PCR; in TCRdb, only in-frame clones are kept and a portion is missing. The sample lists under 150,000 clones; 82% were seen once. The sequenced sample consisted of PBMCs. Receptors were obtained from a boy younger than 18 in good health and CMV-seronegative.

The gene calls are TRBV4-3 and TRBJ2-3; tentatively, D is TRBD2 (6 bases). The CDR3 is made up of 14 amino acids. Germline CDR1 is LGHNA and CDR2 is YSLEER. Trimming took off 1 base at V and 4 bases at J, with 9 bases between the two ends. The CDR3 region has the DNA TGCGCCAGCAGCCAAGGACTAGGCCCAGATACGCAGTATTTT. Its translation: CASSQGLGPDTQYF.

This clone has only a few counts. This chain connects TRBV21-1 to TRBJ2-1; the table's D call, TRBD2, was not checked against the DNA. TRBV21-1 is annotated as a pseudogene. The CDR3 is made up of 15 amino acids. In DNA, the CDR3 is TGTGCCAGCAGCCAGGAGGATGAGGGCGACAATGAGCAGTTCTTC. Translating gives CASSQEDEGDNEQFF.

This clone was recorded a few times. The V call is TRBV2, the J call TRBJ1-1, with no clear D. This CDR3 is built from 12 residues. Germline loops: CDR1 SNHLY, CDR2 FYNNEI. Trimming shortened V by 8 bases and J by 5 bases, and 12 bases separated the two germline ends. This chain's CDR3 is CASSEEWTEAFF. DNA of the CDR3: TGTGCCAGCTCGGAGGAATGGACTGAAGCTTTCTTT. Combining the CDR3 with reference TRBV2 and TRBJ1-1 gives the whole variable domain EPEVTQTPSHQVTQMGQEVILRCVPISNHLYFYWYRQILGQKVEFLVSFYNNEISEKSEIFDDQFSVERPDGSNFTLKIRSTKLEDSAMYFCASSEEWTEAFFGQGTRLTVV.

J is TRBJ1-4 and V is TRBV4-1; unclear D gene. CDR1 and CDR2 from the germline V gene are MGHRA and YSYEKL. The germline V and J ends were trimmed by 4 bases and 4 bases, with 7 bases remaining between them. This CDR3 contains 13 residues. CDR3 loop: CASSRQVNEKLFF. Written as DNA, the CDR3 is TGCGCCAGCAGCCGACAAGTTAATGAAAAACTGTTTTTT.

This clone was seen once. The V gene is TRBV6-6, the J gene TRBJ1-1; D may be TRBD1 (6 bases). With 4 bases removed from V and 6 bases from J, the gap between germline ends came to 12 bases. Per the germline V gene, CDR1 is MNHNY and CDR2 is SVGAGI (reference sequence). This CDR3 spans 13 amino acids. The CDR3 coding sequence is TGTGCCAGCAGTTGGACAGTTCCAGCTGAAGCTTTCTTT. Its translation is CASSWTVPAEAFF.

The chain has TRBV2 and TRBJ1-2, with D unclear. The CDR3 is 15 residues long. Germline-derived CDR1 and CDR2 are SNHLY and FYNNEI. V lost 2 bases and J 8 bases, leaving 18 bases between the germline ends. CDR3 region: CASSEIGGAGRGYTF. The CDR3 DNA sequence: TGTGCCAGCAGTGAAATCGGCGGCGCGGGGAGGGGCTACACCTTC.

CDR3 region: CASSLARDSLPSTNEKLFF. The CDR3 DNA sequence: TGTGCCAGCAGCTTAGCTCGGGACAGCTTACCGTCAACTAATGAAAAACTGTTTTTT. V is TRBV7-8 and J is TRBJ1-4, with 7 nucleotides matching TRBD1. CDR1 SGHVS and CDR2 FQNEAQ come from the germline V gene. Trimming at V came to 0 bases and at J to 0 bases, leaving 10 bases not matched to a gene. The CDR3 is made up of 19 amino acids.

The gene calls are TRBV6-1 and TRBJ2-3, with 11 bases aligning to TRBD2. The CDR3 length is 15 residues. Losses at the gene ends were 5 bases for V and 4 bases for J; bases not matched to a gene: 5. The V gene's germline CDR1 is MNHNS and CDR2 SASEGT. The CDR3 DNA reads TGTGCCAGCAGTAGACTAGCGGGATATGCAGATACGCAGTATTTT. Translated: CASSRLAGYADTQYF.

In nucleotides, the CDR3 is TGTGCCTGGAGTAGGCCAAGACTAGCGGGGCAGTATTTT. Its translation: CAWSRPRLAGQYF. The V and J genes are TRBV30 and TRBJ2-3; 10 bases align to TRBD2. The J segment lost 11 bases and the V segment lost 2 bases, leaving 7 bases of the junction unmatched. Germline CDR1 and CDR2: GTSNPN and SVGIG (reference sequence). The CDR3 totals 13 residues. Full variable domain (remainder filled in from reference TRBV30 and TRBJ2-3): SQTIHQWPATLVQPVGSPLSLECTVEGTSNPNLYWYRQAAGRGLQLLFYSVGIGQISSEVPQNLSASRPQDRQFILSSKKLLLSDSGFYLCAWSRPRLAGQYFGPGTRLTVL.

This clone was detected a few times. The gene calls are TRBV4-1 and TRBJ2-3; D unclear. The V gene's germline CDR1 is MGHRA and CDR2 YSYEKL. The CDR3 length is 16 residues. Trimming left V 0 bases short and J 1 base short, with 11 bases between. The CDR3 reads CASSQEAGPRTDTQYF. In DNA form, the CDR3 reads TGCGCCAGCAGCCAAGAAGCAGGTCCGCGCACAGATACGCAGTATTTT.

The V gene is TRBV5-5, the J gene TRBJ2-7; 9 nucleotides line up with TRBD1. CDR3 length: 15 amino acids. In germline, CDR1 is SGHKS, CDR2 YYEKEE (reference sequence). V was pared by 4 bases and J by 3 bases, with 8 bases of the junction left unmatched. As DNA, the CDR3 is TGTGCCAGCAGCGATCGACAGGGGGGCTACTACGAGCAGTACTTC. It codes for CASSDRQGGYYEQYF. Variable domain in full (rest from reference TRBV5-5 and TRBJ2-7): DAGVTQSPTHLIKTRGQQVTLRCSPISGHKSVSWYQQVLGQGPQFIFQYYEKEERGRGNFPDRFSARQFPNYSSELNVNALLLGDSALYLCASSDRQGGYYEQYFGPGTRLTVT.

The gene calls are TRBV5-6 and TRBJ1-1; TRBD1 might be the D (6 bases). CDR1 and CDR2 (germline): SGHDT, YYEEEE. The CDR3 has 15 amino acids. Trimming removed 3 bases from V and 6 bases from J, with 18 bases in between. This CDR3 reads CASSWSTGMESEAFF. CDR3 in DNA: TGTGCCAGCAGCTGGTCGACAGGTATGGAGTCTGAAGCTTTCTTT.

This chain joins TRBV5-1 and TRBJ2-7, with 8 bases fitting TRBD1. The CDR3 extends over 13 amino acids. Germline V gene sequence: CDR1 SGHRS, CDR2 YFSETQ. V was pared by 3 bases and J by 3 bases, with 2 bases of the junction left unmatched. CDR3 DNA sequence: TGCGCCAGCAGCTGGGGACAGGACTACGAGCAGTACTTC. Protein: CASSWGQDYEQYF.

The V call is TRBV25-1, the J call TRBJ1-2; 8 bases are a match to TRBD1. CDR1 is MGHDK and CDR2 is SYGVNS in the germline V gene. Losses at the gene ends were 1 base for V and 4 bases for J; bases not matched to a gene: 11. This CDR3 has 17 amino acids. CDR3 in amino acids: CASSEWGQAKNGYGYTF. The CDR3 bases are TGTGCCAGCAGTGAATGGGGACAGGCCAAAAATGGCTATGGCTACACCTTC.

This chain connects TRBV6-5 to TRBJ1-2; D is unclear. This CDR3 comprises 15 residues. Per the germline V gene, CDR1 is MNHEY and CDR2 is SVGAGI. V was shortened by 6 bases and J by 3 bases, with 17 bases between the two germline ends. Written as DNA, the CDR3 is TGTGCCAGCAGCACGCTCTCGGGGATGGACTATGGCTACACCTTC. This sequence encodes CASSTLSGMDYGYTF.

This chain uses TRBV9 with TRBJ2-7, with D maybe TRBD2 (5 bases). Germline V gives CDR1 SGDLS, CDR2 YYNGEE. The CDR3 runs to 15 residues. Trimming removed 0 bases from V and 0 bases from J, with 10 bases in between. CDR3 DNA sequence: TGTGCCAGCAGCGTAGGAGAGCGGTCCTCCTACGAGCAGTACTTC. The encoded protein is CASSVGERSSYEQYF.

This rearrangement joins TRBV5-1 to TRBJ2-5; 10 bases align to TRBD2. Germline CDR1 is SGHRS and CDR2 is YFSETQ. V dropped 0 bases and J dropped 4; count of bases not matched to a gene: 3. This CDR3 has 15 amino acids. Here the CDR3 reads CASSLVVAGGETQYF. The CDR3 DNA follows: TGCGCCAGCAGCTTGGTGGTAGCGGGAGGAGAGACCCAGTACTTC.

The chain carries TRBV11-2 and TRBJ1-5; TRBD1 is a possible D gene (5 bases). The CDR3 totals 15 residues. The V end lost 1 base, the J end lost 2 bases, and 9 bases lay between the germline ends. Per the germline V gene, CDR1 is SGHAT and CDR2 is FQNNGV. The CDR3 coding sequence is TGTGCCAGCAGCTTAGGGAAAGGGGGCAATCAGCCCCAGCATTTT. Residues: CASSLGKGGNQPQHF.

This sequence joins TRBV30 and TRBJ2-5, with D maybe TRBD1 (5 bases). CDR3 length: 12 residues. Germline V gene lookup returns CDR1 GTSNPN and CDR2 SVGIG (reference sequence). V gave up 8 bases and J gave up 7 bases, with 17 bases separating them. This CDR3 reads CAQRKGLGTQYF. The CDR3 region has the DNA TGTGCCCAAAGGAAGGGGTTGGGGACCCAGTACTTC. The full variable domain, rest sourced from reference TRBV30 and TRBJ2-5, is SQTIHQWPATLVQPVGSPLSLECTVEGTSNPNLYWYRQAAGRGLQLLFYSVGIGQISSEVPQNLSASRPQDRQFILSSKKLLLSDSGFYLCAQRKGLGTQYFGPGTRLLVL.